This T cell receptor (beta chain) was captured by sequencing in a study of CD8+ T cells in alopecia areata. About the study: Patients in the treated group were given tofacitinib by mouth, 5 to 10 mg twice a day. For 6 to 18 months, tofacitinib was taken, and 6 months off drug followed.

Sorted populations comprised CD4+ and CD8+ T cells obtained from PBMCs. Reverse transcription of extracted RNA yielded cDNA, which provided the sequencing template. Profiling relied on immunoSEQ multiplex PCR, and the TCRdb table lists in-frame clones only, not all of them. The sample yields about 190,000 clones, approximately 56% seen once. The study's findings and limits: Scalp sequencing also captures normal skin's resident alphabeta T cells.

For this clone: The antigen remains unidentified.

The trim removed 7 bases at V and 5 bases at J, leaving 6 bases unmatched. CDR1 is SGHRS and CDR2 is YFSETQ in the germline V gene. This CDR3 region has 13 residues. The sequencing here drew on CD4+ T cells sorted from blood, taken at week 0. This clonotype was obtained from a human donor with alopecia areata. J is TRBJ2-5 and V is TRBV5-1; 9 bases align to TRBD2. CDR3 bases: TGCGCCAGCGGAGCGGGGGGCAGGGAGACCCAGTACTTC. Protein product: CASGAGGRETQYF.